A selection of T cell receptor beta chains follows, all from one sample in a study of blood T cell repertoires in COVID-19. The table came from immunoSEQ multiplex PCR; TCRdb's copy has only in-frame clones and leaves some out. Of some 400,000 clones listed, approximately 91% are singletons. The specimen sequenced was PBMCs or T cells enriched from blood (not recorded which). The source of these receptors is a woman between 40 and 50 years old who had been exposed to COVID-19. CDR3s include the opening cysteine and the closing phenylalanine or tryptophan. Each record gives: CDR3 protein, D gene, J gene, V gene. A D gene is named only where the DNA matches it firmly.

cdr3_aa: CASSFRGQTNEKLFF; d_call: TRBD1; j_call: TRBJ1-4; v_call: TRBV5-4
cdr3_aa: CASSDRLPSYEQYF; d_call: -; j_call: TRBJ2-7; v_call: TRBV19
cdr3_aa: CASGPGGATNEQYF; d_call: TRBD1; j_call: TRBJ2-7; v_call: TRBV19
cdr3_aa: CSASTPRQAGNTEAFF; d_call: -; j_call: TRBJ1-1; v_call: TRBV20-1
cdr3_aa: CASSPPDSSLAGPTNEQFF; d_call: TRBD2; j_call: TRBJ2-1; v_call: TRBV18
cdr3_aa: CASSPQDTTEAFF; d_call: -; j_call: TRBJ1-1; v_call: TRBV7-6
cdr3_aa: CASSRNSGNLYEQYF; d_call: TRBD2; j_call: TRBJ2-7; v_call: TRBV5-8
cdr3_aa: CASSPQRDQPQHF; d_call: -; j_call: TRBJ1-5; v_call: TRBV6-5
cdr3_aa: CASSRGVLETQYF; d_call: -; j_call: TRBJ2-5; v_call: TRBV7-3
cdr3_aa: CATLRDSNQPQHF; d_call: -; j_call: TRBJ1-5; v_call: TRBV2
cdr3_aa: CSVLDRVNTEAFF; d_call: TRBD1; j_call: TRBJ1-1; v_call: TRBV29-1
cdr3_aa: CASSPGTAPTPNNSPLHF; d_call: TRBD1; j_call: TRBJ1-6; v_call: TRBV18
cdr3_aa: CASSVTSGEEVGEQFF; d_call: -; j_call: TRBJ2-1; v_call: TRBV9
cdr3_aa: CASSLGGTDLAKNIQYF; d_call: TRBD1; j_call: TRBJ2-4; v_call: TRBV7-2
cdr3_aa: CASSADRNTGELFF; d_call: -; j_call: TRBJ2-2; v_call: TRBV10-1
cdr3_aa: CASRMDREDIQYF; d_call: TRBD1; j_call: TRBJ2-4; v_call: TRBV19
cdr3_aa: CAITGGFYGYTF; d_call: -; j_call: TRBJ1-2; v_call: TRBV7-9
cdr3_aa: CASSGPGQGSYGYTF; d_call: TRBD1; j_call: TRBJ1-2; v_call: TRBV9
cdr3_aa: CASSLGGGATDTQYF; d_call: -; j_call: TRBJ2-3; v_call: TRBV7-6
cdr3_aa: CASSPSDVRTVYSGTIYF; d_call: -; j_call: TRBJ1-3; v_call: TRBV9
cdr3_aa: CASSLGAGGNYGYTF; d_call: TRBD1; j_call: TRBJ1-2; v_call: TRBV5-4
cdr3_aa: CASSPFYRVDGYTF; d_call: -; j_call: TRBJ1-2; v_call: TRBV27
cdr3_aa: CASSPTGTEYTGELFF; d_call: TRBD1; j_call: TRBJ2-2; v_call: TRBV18
cdr3_aa: CASRPDRETGYTF; d_call: TRBD1; j_call: TRBJ1-2; v_call: TRBV5-4
cdr3_aa: CASSPEPVPNTIYF; d_call: -; j_call: TRBJ1-3; v_call: TRBV7-8
cdr3_aa: CASSVTHRVTEAFF; d_call: -; j_call: TRBJ1-1; v_call: TRBV13
cdr3_aa: CASFTGRRTGELFF; d_call: -; j_call: TRBJ2-2; v_call: TRBV18
cdr3_aa: CASSPEAMGELFF; d_call: -; j_call: TRBJ2-2; v_call: TRBV5-1
cdr3_aa: CAWNRQGFSGNTIYF; d_call: -; j_call: TRBJ1-3; v_call: TRBV30
cdr3_aa: CASSYQGRYNSPLHF; d_call: -; j_call: TRBJ1-6; v_call: TRBV6-5
cdr3_aa: CASRRQGEGFF; d_call: TRBD1; j_call: TRBJ1-1; v_call: TRBV12-3/TRBV12-4
cdr3_aa: CASSLGGGETQYF; d_call: -; j_call: TRBJ2-5; v_call: TRBV5-1
cdr3_aa: CATSDLGTSGSQETQYF; d_call: TRBD2; j_call: TRBJ2-5; v_call: TRBV24-1
cdr3_aa: CASSPASALTDTQYF; d_call: -; j_call: TRBJ2-3; v_call: TRBV7-2
cdr3_aa: CASSSRDRDNEQYF; d_call: TRBD1; j_call: TRBJ2-7; v_call: TRBV7-2
cdr3_aa: CASSLSGGGTDTQYF; d_call: TRBD2; j_call: TRBJ2-3; v_call: TRBV6-6
cdr3_aa: CASSLAGQGRAGANVLTF; d_call: TRBD1; j_call: TRBJ2-6; v_call: TRBV11-1
cdr3_aa: CASSYRQTYGYTF; d_call: -; j_call: TRBJ1-2; v_call: TRBV6-5
cdr3_aa: CASSVGTGRRGYSGNTIYF; d_call: TRBD1; j_call: TRBJ1-3; v_call: TRBV9
cdr3_aa: CASSGGFAETQYF; d_call: -; j_call: TRBJ2-5; v_call: TRBV19
cdr3_aa: CASSADDRGFGYTF; d_call: TRBD1; j_call: TRBJ1-2; v_call: TRBV19
cdr3_aa: CASSLRDSRYEQYF; d_call: TRBD1; j_call: TRBJ2-7; v_call: TRBV18
cdr3_aa: CASSEASYYGYTF; d_call: -; j_call: TRBJ1-2; v_call: TRBV6-1
cdr3_aa: CASSLVGEGGDTQYF; d_call: -; j_call: TRBJ2-3; v_call: TRBV7-2
cdr3_aa: CASSESLAGGRGDTQYF; d_call: TRBD2; j_call: TRBJ2-3; v_call: TRBV10-1
cdr3_aa: CASKLRQGVEAFF; d_call: TRBD1; j_call: TRBJ1-1; v_call: TRBV27
cdr3_aa: CASSLETGLGTEAFF; d_call: TRBD1; j_call: TRBJ1-1; v_call: TRBV7-3
cdr3_aa: CASSYLGGGTDTQYF; d_call: TRBD2; j_call: TRBJ2-3; v_call: TRBV6-5
cdr3_aa: CASSEEGQGVYEQFF; d_call: TRBD1; j_call: TRBJ2-1; v_call: TRBV2
cdr3_aa: CASGDDRGNTEAFF; d_call: TRBD1; j_call: TRBJ1-1; v_call: TRBV12-5
cdr3_aa: CASSLRGENIQYF; d_call: -; j_call: TRBJ2-4; v_call: TRBV28
cdr3_aa: CASSEELAGTDTQYF; d_call: TRBD2; j_call: TRBJ2-3; v_call: TRBV25-1
cdr3_aa: CASMSSGNYGYTF; d_call: -; j_call: TRBJ1-2; v_call: TRBV9
cdr3_aa: CSVGRLAGDRYNEQFF; d_call: TRBD2; j_call: TRBJ2-1; v_call: TRBV29-1
cdr3_aa: CASTNTDTQYF; d_call: -; j_call: TRBJ2-3; v_call: TRBV5-1